Each of the 16 T cell receptor beta chains below was sequenced from the same sample in a study of CD8+ T cells in alopecia areata. cDNA reverse transcribed from extracted RNA served as the sequencing template. Produced via immunoSEQ multiplex PCR; TCRdb's table is partial and in-frame only. The data contain 120,000 or so clones, around 50% of them singletons. The sample was CD4+ T cells sorted from blood, taken at week 0. The receptors were sampled from a human donor with alopecia areata.

Only one count was recorded for this clone. The V gene is TRBV27, the J gene TRBJ2-3, with 10 bases matching TRBD1. The CDR3 totals 16 residues. The ends lost 6 bases at V and 3 bases at J; junction bases unmatched: 9. CDR1 MNHEY and CDR2 SMNVEV come from the germline V gene (reference sequence). CDR3 protein: CASSPGQGVTTDTQYF. CDR3 DNA: TGTGCCAGCAGCCCAGGACAGGGGGTGACTACAGATACGCAGTATTTT.

The chain is built from TRBV9 and TRBJ2-3; TRBD1 might be the D (6 bases). Looked up from germline, CDR1 is SGDLS and CDR2 is YYNGEE. V was shortened by 3 bases and J by 1 base, with 12 bases between the two germline ends. This CDR3 contains 15 residues. The CDR3 protein is CASSASGVGTDTQYF. CDR3 nucleotide sequence: TGTGCCAGCAGCGCGTCAGGGGTGGGCACAGATACGCAGTATTTT. The whole variable domain, remainder taken from reference TRBV9 and TRBJ2-3, is DSGVTQTPKHLITATGQRVTLRCSPRSGDLSVYWYQQSLDQGLQFLIQYYNGEERAKGNILERFSAQQFPDLHSELNLSSLELGDSALYFCASSASGVGTDTQYFGPGTRLTVL.

This chain connects TRBV25-1 to TRBJ2-1; D may be TRBD2 (6 bases). V was trimmed by 1 base and J by 0 bases, leaving 13 bases between them. CDR3 size: 17 residues. Germline V gene sequence: CDR1 MGHDK, CDR2 SYGVNS. CDR3 region: CASSEFGGLSSYNEQFF. CDR3 bases: TGTGCCAGCAGTGAATTTGGGGGGTTGAGCTCCTACAATGAGCAGTTCTTC.

This clone is medium-sized (0.01 to 0.1%) by share. The chain uses TRBV18 and TRBJ2-2; either TRBD1 or TRBD2 may supply D (5 bases each). This CDR3 is built from 15 residues. The V end lost 5 bases, the J end lost 0 bases, and 10 bases lay between the germline ends. Looked up from germline, CDR1 is KGHSH and CDR2 is LQKENI. CDR3 loop: CASSRGEANTGELFF. In nucleotides, the CDR3 is TGTGCCAGCTCAAGGGGAGAAGCGAACACCGGGGAGCTGTTTTTT. Drawing the rest from reference TRBV18 and TRBJ2-2, the complete variable domain is NAGVMQNPRHLVRRRGQEARLRCSPMKGHSHVYWYRQLPEEGLKFMVYLQKENIIDESGMPKERFSAEFPKEGPSILRIQQVVRGDSAAYFCASSRGEANTGELFFGEGSRLTVL.

This clone has a handful of counts. The chain joins TRBV5-1 to TRBJ1-1, with a weak D call TRBD1 (5 bases). The V end was cut by 1 base, the J end by 0 bases, with 13 bases between. The CDR3 runs 16 residues. Germline loops: CDR1 SGHRS, CDR2 YFSETQ. CDR3 in amino acids: CASSLRQGSMNTEAFF. CDR3 in DNA: TGCGCCAGCAGCTTGCGTCAGGGCTCCATGAACACTGAAGCTTTCTTT.

This clone was detected only a few times. V is TRBV27 and J is TRBJ2-7; 8 nucleotides align to TRBD1. The length of the CDR3 is 15 residues. Germline V CDR1 and CDR2: MNHEY, SMNVEV (reference sequence). Unmatched junction bases numbered 4, after V lost 3 bases and J lost 0 bases. The CDR3 nucleotides read TGTGCCAGCAGTTTCAGACAGGGGTTCTCCTACGAGCAGTACTTC. Its translation: CASSFRQGFSYEQYF.

The V gene is TRBV7-2, the J gene TRBJ2-3, with 8 bases lining up with TRBD2. After removal of 8 bases from V and 8 bases from J, the junction contained 6 bases not matched to a gene. CDR1 SGHTA and CDR2 FQGNSA come from the germline V gene. The CDR3 has 12 residues. DNA for the CDR3: TGTGCCAGCGGGACTAGGCCCGCTACGCAGTATTTT. It codes for CASGTRPATQYF.

This clone was counted between two and nine times. The rearrangement joins TRBV11-2 to TRBJ2-7; tentatively, D is TRBD1 or TRBD2 (5 bases each). Looked up from germline, CDR1 is SGHAT and CDR2 is FQNNGV. V gave up 3 bases and J gave up 7 bases, with 13 bases separating them. The CDR3 runs to 13 residues. CDR3 region: CASSLGSGTEQYF. The CDR3 region has the DNA TGTGCCAGCAGCTTGGGCTCGGGGACGGAGCAGTACTTC.

This clone has only a few counts. The genes are TRBV29-1 and TRBJ2-1; 14 nucleotides line up with TRBD2. Germline values: CDR1 SQVTM, CDR2 ANQGSEA. This CDR3 region has 14 residues. V lost 7 bases to trimming and J lost 7 bases; unmatched junction nucleotides: 6. CDR3 residues: CSATTSGGANEQFF. In nucleotides, the CDR3 is TGCAGCGCAACGACTAGCGGGGGGGCAAATGAGCAGTTCTTC.

J is TRBJ2-4 and V is TRBV23-1; 7 bases match TRBD1. TRBV23-1 is an open reading frame whose function is uncertain. The CDR3 runs 15 residues. With V trimmed by 8 bases and J by 6 bases, 13 bases remained unmatched. This CDR3 is CASCYRGRPLNIQYF. The CDR3 nucleotides are TGCGCCAGCTGCTACAGGGGTCGCCCCCTAAACATTCAGTACTTC.

This chain uses TRBV7-6 with TRBJ2-1; no clear D. Germline V gene sequence: CDR1 SGHVS, CDR2 FNYEAQ. The CDR3 is made up of 13 amino acids. Deletions cut 1 base from V and 4 bases from J, with 5 bases between. The CDR3 nucleotides read TGTGCCAGCAGCTTAGTTCTGTACAATGAGCAGTTCTTC. Its translation is CASSLVLYNEQFF.

This clone came up many times. This sequence joins TRBV10-2 and TRBJ2-1; 9 bases align to TRBD2. CDR1 is WSHSY, CDR2 SAAADI, per germline. CDR3 length: 15 amino acids. V lost 7 bases, J lost 5 bases, and 9 bases stayed unmatched. Here the CDR3 DNA reads TGCGCCAGCACCCCGACTAGCGGAGGACACAATGAGCAGTTCTTC. This sequence encodes CASTPTSGGHNEQFF.

This clone came up once. The chain recombines TRBV4-1 with TRBJ2-3; 7 positions match TRBD2. The V and J ends lost 0 bases and 0 bases, in that order; junction bases with no gene match: 3. The CDR3 length is 16 residues. CDR1 is MGHRA and CDR2 is YSYEKL in the germline V gene. The chain's CDR3 is CASSQDGEGSTDTQYF. Written as DNA, the CDR3 is TGCGCCAGCAGCCAAGATGGGGAGGGCAGCACAGATACGCAGTATTTT.

The chain couples TRBV14 to TRBJ2-7; the D is unclear. Germline V gene lookup returns CDR1 SGHDN and CDR2 FVKESK. The CDR3 runs 12 residues. Trimming pared 1 base from V and 7 bases from J, leaving 8 bases between. CDR3 residues: CASSQGGYEQYF. CDR3 nucleotide sequence: TGTGCCAGCAGCCAAGGGGGTTATGAGCAGTACTTC.

A few counts support this clone. The CDR3 sequence: CASSPGTGKFF. CDR3 bases: TGTGCCAGCAGCCCCGGGACAGGGAAATTCTTC. This chain links TRBV6-5 with TRBJ2-1; 9 positions agree with TRBD1. V lost 6 bases, J lost 16 bases, and 7 bases stayed unmatched. The CDR3 sequence is 11 residues long. The germline CDR1 and CDR2 sequences are MNHEY and SVGAGI.

V gene TRBV6-5 combines with J gene TRBJ2-7, with a weak D call TRBD2 (5 bases). This CDR3 has 13 amino acids. Germline-derived CDR1 and CDR2 are MNHEY and SVGAGI. V lost 7 bases to trimming and J lost 2 bases, with 12 bases between them. CDR3 sequence reads: CASTRTPTYEQYF. The CDR3 DNA is TGTGCCAGCACCAGGACTCCAACCTACGAGCAGTACTTC.